This is a list of T cell receptor beta chains from one sample in a study of read filtering for tumor transcriptome and immune sequencing. MiXCR, applied by TCRdb to the reads, yields one record per CDR3 protein. This sample carries approximately 58,000 distinct CDR3 sequences, 20% of them seen once, and the ten largest clones take 15% to 20%. The material sequenced was a population of CD138-negative cells sorted from bone marrow. The receptors were gathered from a donor at least 40 years old with multiple myeloma. Each CDR3 is given with its conserved first and last residue. Clone size appears in some rows only: once, few, many, or a class for an expanded clone.

clone_size v_call cdr3_aa
many TRBV18 CASSSTGGGRSGANVLTF
- TRBV5-5 CAAAGTATSTDTQYF
many TRBV9 CASSVAGQIRSNEQFF
- TRBV19 CASSMNPGLDTQYF
many TRBV5-5 CASSSGTNSNQPQHF
- TRBV7-9 CASPRGTTGANVLTF
few TRBV5-8 CASSPGTGASAFF
- TRBV7-7 CASSLLVAGYNEQFF
many TRBV29-1 CSVGGRPNQPQHF
many TRBV2 CASGEVAGENNEQFF
many TRBV29-1 CSVRGQGAGGNTEAFF
few TRBV19 CASSIEWAGGSSGANVLTF
many TRBV5-1 CASSSTRDSTYNEQFF
many TRBV14 CASSRRETTKETQYF
many TRBV11-2 CASSLTPGQGETQYF
medium-sized TRBV7-9 CASSLGVDRGRGSYNEQFF
many TRBV20-1 CSARAYRGIPSNQPQHF
few TRBV29-1 CSVSRGEGQPQHF
many TRBV29-1 CSATGDATNQPQHF
many TRBV18 CASSLDTDTGELFF
many TRBV19 CASSSGLVIEQFF
- TRBV20-1 CSASKQGGLNYGYTF
once TRBV20-1 CSARASGSDTQYF
few TRBV6-6 CASSYGTFSGNTIYF
- TRBV19 CASSGPGRIQETQYF
- TRBV7-8 CASSFRSGTGGRDTQYF
many TRBV29-1 CSVEDGKYGYTF
many TRBV20-1 CSAPAGPYNEQFF
- TRBV7-9 CASSLAPDHKVGGNTIYF
many TRBV4-1 CASRSGQENTEAFF
many TRBV5-1 CASKYPGGLQETQYF
many TRBV11-2 CASSSAGTTYEQYF
many TRBV6-5 CASRPDSNYGYTF
- TRBV12-3/TRBV12-4 CASGRSGGTTRVGEAFF
many TRBV7-9 CASGQRQANTGELFF
many TRBV20-1 CSAREFDRGLFEQYF
many TRBV20-1 CSARTGEYEQYF
many TRBV12-3/TRBV12-4 CASSLEVGNTIYF
- TRBV24-1 CANSDSITTKQYF
- TRBV20-1 CSARVIDRTYEQYF
- TRBV3-1 CASSPGTSGRGLDNEQFF
many TRBV5-6 CASSLLGGEKTQYF
many TRBV20-1 CSASRGTDEQYF
few TRBV19 CASSISASGPSYEQYF
- TRBV20-1 CSARTGQGTYEQYF